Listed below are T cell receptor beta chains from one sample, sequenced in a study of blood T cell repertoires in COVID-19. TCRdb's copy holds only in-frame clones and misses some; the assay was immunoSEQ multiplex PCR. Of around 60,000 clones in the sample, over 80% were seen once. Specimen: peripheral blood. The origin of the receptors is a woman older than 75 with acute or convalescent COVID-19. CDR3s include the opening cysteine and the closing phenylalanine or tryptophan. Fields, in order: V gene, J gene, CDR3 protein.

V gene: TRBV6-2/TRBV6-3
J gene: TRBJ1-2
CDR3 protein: CASSAQGYGYTF

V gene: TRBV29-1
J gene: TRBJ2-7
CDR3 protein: CSVADNPYEQYF

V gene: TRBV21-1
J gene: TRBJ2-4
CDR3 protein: CASSNEHLAKNIQYF

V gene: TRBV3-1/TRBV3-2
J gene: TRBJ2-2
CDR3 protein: CASGRQAESGELFF

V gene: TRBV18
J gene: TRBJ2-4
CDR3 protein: CASSPSSTQANIQYF

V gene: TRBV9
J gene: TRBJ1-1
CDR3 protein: CASSVAQGGMNTEAFF

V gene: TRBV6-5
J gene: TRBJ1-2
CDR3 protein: CASTRDFSGYGYTF

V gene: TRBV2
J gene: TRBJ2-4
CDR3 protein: CASSGRFLGIQYF

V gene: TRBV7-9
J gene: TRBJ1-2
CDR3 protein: CASSLFSVGRGDTF

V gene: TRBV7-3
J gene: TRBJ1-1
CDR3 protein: CASSGRVGTEAFF

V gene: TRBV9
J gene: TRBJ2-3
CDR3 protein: CASSVLSLSTDTQYF

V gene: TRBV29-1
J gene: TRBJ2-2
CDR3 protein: CSVDEGYTGELFF

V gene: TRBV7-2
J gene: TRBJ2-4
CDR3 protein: CASSLDGGVAKNIQYF

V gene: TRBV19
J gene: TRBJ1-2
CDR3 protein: CASSIRQGSYGYTF

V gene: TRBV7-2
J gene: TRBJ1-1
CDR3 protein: CASSYTQGPAFF

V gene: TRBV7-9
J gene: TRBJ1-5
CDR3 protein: CASSLGTANQPQHF

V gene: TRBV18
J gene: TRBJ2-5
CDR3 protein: CASSQGTLETQYF

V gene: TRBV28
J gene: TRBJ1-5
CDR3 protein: CASSPTQAAGNQPQHF

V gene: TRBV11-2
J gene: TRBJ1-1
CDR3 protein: CASSWEAGRGTEAFF

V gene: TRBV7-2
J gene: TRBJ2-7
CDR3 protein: CASSPWDRSGYEQYF

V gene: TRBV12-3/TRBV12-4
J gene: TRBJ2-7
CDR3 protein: CASSLSLTRRLYF

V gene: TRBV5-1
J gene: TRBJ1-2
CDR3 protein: CASSLGTVLSYGYTF

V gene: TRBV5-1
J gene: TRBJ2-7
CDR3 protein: CASSLRAGYEQYF

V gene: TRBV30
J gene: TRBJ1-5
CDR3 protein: CAWSVKQGPNQPQHF

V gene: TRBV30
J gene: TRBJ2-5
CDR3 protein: CAWSPTGLAGETQYF

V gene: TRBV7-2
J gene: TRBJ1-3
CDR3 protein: CASSMTRQGNTIYF

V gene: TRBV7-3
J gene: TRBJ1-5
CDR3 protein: CASSLTGASNQPQHF

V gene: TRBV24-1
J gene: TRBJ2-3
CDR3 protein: CATSDFSGEGTDTQYF

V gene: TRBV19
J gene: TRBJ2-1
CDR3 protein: CASSGQGAYNEQFF

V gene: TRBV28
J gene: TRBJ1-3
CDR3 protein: CASRLGTAGNTIYF

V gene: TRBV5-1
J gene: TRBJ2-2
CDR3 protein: CASSSSSGGNTGELFF

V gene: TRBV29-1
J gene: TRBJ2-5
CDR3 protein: CSVEEGRGSKETQYF